The rows below give T cell receptor beta chains drawn from one sample of a study of blood T cell repertoires in COVID-19. Profiled with immunoSEQ multiplex PCR; TCRdb holds only in-frame clones, not every one. The sample lists some 240,000 clones, around 83% occurring once. Sequenced material: PBMCs or T cells enriched from blood (not recorded which). These receptors originate from a woman aged 50 to 65 who had been exposed to COVID-19. Both conserved end residues are part of each CDR3.

TRBV24-1	TRBJ2-1	CATSTSGGRNEQFF
TRBV5-1	TRBJ1-2	CASSLDGAGTNYGYTF
TRBV12-3/TRBV12-4	TRBJ2-1	CASSFSGRNEQFF
TRBV18	TRBJ1-2	CASSPEQGAGGYTF
TRBV10-3	TRBJ1-5	CAARGTGDDQPQHF
TRBV7-2	TRBJ2-4	CASSPSMGQGSVIQYF
TRBV10-1	TRBJ1-5	CASKDRSLKKPQHF
TRBV6-2/TRBV6-3	TRBJ2-7	CASSWERGTIYEQYF
TRBV7-8	TRBJ2-7	CASSQTRNEQYF
TRBV18	TRBJ1-5	CASSPIGTPDGPQHF
TRBV30	TRBJ1-1	CAWRNSGNTEAFF
TRBV11-2	TRBJ2-1	CASSFVTSGGRGEQFF
TRBV7-9	TRBJ1-2	CASSSGVSGYTF
TRBV18	TRBJ2-1	CASSPSREGEQFF
TRBV25-1	TRBJ2-5	CASRDPWGGETQYF
TRBV6-5	TRBJ1-1	CASTWTGFNEAFF
TRBV10-3	TRBJ1-1	CATGQVVGQNTEAFF
TRBV19	TRBJ1-2	CASSAPPQGRMSNYGYTF
TRBV4-2	TRBJ1-4	CASSQGRGQGGEKLFF
TRBV14	TRBJ1-1	CASSQEQGAAEAFF
TRBV5-6	TRBJ2-4	CASSLGRLGLGNIQYF
TRBV5-1	TRBJ1-2	CASSTGQGSPHTF
TRBV6-2/TRBV6-3	TRBJ1-2	CASSYSFRETYGYTF
TRBV5-1	TRBJ1-3	CASSSNSGNTIYF
TRBV10-3	TRBJ2-2	CAISAGTANTGELFF
TRBV9	TRBJ1-5	CASSPSGGIGNQPQHF
TRBV5-1	TRBJ2-2	CASSLVQSTGELFF
TRBV19	TRBJ1-2	CASSISKTGKFGYTF
TRBV11-2	TRBJ1-1	CASSGTVSTNTEAFF
TRBV6-5	TRBJ1-2	CASMDRGRLNYGYTF
TRBV29-1	TRBJ1-1	CSVEQGRTEAFF
TRBV9	TRBJ1-2	CASSLGDTANYGYTF
TRBV5-5	TRBJ2-7	CASSQQPPRGTKEQYF
TRBV18	TRBJ1-6	CASSKDSAISSYNSPLHF
TRBV7-8	TRBJ1-1	CASSSLGTNTEAFF
TRBV20-1	TRBJ2-1	CSASAAGGSRGNEQFF
TRBV7-8	TRBJ2-2	CASSTGDFTGGYYTGELFF
TRBV7-9	TRBJ1-5	CASSLGGGTQHF
TRBV18	TRBJ1-3	CASSPGQGGSGNTIYF
TRBV7-6	TRBJ2-3	CASSRRQVDTQYF
TRBV6-5	TRBJ2-7	CASSPTGESYEQYF
TRBV5-4	TRBJ2-5	CASGKRGLQETQYF
TRBV7-9	TRBJ2-1	CASSFWWSGAAQFF
TRBV3-1/TRBV3-2	TRBJ2-2	CASSQLGQGARNTGELFF
TRBV7-6	TRBJ2-1	CASSLTTSSYNEQFF
TRBV6-1	TRBJ1-1	CASSEQFRAEAFF